One and the same sample provided the 5 T cell receptor beta chains below, sequenced in a study of cytomegalovirus exposure and HLA in healthy donors. Primers included in the PCR were 60 Vbeta and 13 Jbeta primers. Profiling relied on immunoSEQ multiplex PCR, and the TCRdb table lists in-frame clones only, not all of them. The table lists some 90,000 clones, 65% to 90% of them singletons. The specimen sequenced was PBMCs. These receptors all stem from a woman in her seventies in good health and CMV-seropositive.

This clone was found a few times. The V and J genes are TRBV4-3 and TRBJ1-5; tentatively, D is TRBD1 (5 bases). CDR1 and CDR2 (germline): LGHNA, YSLEER. The CDR3 has 15 residues. Trimming took off 0 bases at V and 6 bases at J, with 12 bases between the two ends. For the CDR3, the DNA is TGCGCCAGCAGCCAAGAGGTCAATAGGGGTCAGCCCCAGCATTTT. Its translation: CASSQEVNRGQPQHF.

The chain has TRBV6-5 and TRBJ2-7; 8 bases map to TRBD1. The germline V gene encodes CDR1 MNHEY and CDR2 SVGAGI. J gave up 2 bases and V 6 bases, and 3 bases lay outside the gene matches. The CDR3 is 13 amino acids. The CDR3 protein is CASSVDRAYEQYF. CDR3 coding DNA: TGTGCCAGCAGCGTGGACAGGGCCTACGAGCAGTACTTC.

V gene TRBV7-2 combines with J gene TRBJ1-5; D is unclear. The CDR3 contains 15 residues. The germline CDR1 and CDR2 sequences are SGHTA and FQGNSA. Trimming took 5 bases from V and 1 from J, leaving 12 bases between them. This CDR3 reads CASSLKAGSNQPQHF. CDR3 in DNA: TGTGCCAGCAGCCTAAAGGCGGGGAGCAATCAGCCCCAGCATTTT.

CDR3 nucleotide sequence: TGTGCCAGCAGCTACAGCGGGGGGGAGAACACCGGGGAGCTGTTTTTT. It codes for CASSYSGGENTGELFF. This rearrangement joins TRBV7-2 to TRBJ2-2, with 10 bases lining up with TRBD2. J lost 1 base, V lost 4 bases, and 3 bases had no gene match. Looked up from germline, CDR1 is SGHTA and CDR2 is FQGNSA. CDR3 length: 16 residues.

J is TRBJ2-7 and V is TRBV5-5; 8 bases are shared with TRBD1. V lost 4 bases to trimming and J lost 4 bases; unmatched junction nucleotides: 10. The CDR3 is 15 amino acids. CDR1 and CDR2 (germline): SGHKS, YYEKEE (reference sequence). The CDR3 sequence: CASSTRGQGAYEQYF. The CDR3 nucleotides read TGTGCCAGCAGCACGCGGGGTCAGGGGGCTTACGAGCAGTACTTC. Looking up the rest from reference TRBV5-5 and TRBJ2-7 gives the full variable domain: DAGVTQSPTHLIKTRGQQVTLRCSPISGHKSVSWYQQVLGQGPQFIFQYYEKEERGRGNFPDRFSARQFPNYSSELNVNALLLGDSALYLCASSTRGQGAYEQYFGPGTRLTVT.